The TCR beta chain under discussion was sequenced for a study of blood T cell repertoires in COVID-19 (dated by TCRdb to the early 2020s). In terms of the full investigation: Samples from collaborators originated in the United States, Italy and Spain and spanned both the acute and convalescent phases of COVID-19. Where available, HLA class I and class II types were obtained from metadata supplied by the sample provider rather than from assay-based typing. The repertoires were made available in a free public database intended to serve as a resource for research on the immune response to SARS-CoV-2. Samples were obtained from the ongoing ImmuneRACE study (first 160 participants) and from 1,200 or so subjects provided by 6 global collaborators. Deeply sampled blood TCRbeta repertoires from subjects exposed to, actively infected with, or recovered from COVID-19 were included in the dataset. A de-identified subject ID, COVID-19 status, age in years and sex were almost always included in the sample metadata. The material from the prospective study consisted of cDNA or gDNA derived from T cells, B-cell-depleted T cells, or PBMCs. Overall study results and their limits: The amount of clinical and demographic metadata varied by source and participant and was provided uncurated.

TCRbeta CDR3 regions were amplified from genomic DNA using the immunoSEQ Assay, a bias-controlled multiplex PCR. In the paper's pipeline: The number of nucleated cells in each sample was estimated by amplification of reference gene primers within the assay. To quantify the absolute abundance of each unique TCRbeta CDR3 rearrangement, sequence reads were collapsed and filtered. For each sample, productive Simpson clonality was calculated as the square root of Simpson's diversity index over productive rearrangements. Not all clones reach the TCRdb copy of this immuneACCESS table, which keeps in-frame sequences only. Checked studies attribute under half of the gap to unresolved V genes and leave the rest unexplained. For V, J and clone size, that table is used; D and trimming come from the DNA. The sample data list about 160,000 clones, and approximately 80% of these were observed just once. Together, the top ten hold roughly 8% of the sample.

Collaborating institutions collected whole blood in K2EDTA tubes following their own protocols. For TCRbeta analysis, collaborator samples were shipped as frozen whole blood, as isolated PBMCs, or as DNA extracted from either sample type. This clone was observed once. Its antigen remains undetermined. No base qualities exist here, and no much larger clone lies one base off it. Counted from cysteine to phenylalanine, this CDR3 has 15 amino acids. Only the CDR3 portion is preserved as DNA: 45 bases, with reading frame beginning at the first base. CDR1 and CDR2, looked up from the germline V gene, are SGHTA and FQGTGA. Deletion took 5 bases off V and 0 bases off J, with a span of 13 bases between the germline ends.

This sequence was found in a man aged 60 to 69 with acute or convalescent COVID-19. This chain is built from TRBV7-3 and TRBJ1-1; no D segment can be confidently identified. Sequencing input: peripheral blood. The bases are TGTGCCAGCAGCGATCTGGCGGTAATGAACACTGAAGCTTTCTTT. This yields the protein CASSDLAVMNTEAFF.